One sample yielded the 6 T cell receptor beta chains listed below, sequenced in a study of early T cells in non-severe SARS-CoV-2 infection. MiXCR, run by TCRdb on the 5' RACE reads, gives a single entry per CDR3 protein. The repertoire holds more than 95,000 distinct CDR3 sequences, with over 15% as singletons. Input material: whole blood. All receptors come from an adult who was a healthcare worker with PCR-confirmed SARS-CoV-2 infection or an uninfected control (not recorded which).

A few counts support this clonotype. The chain uses TRBV30 and TRBJ2-2; 8 positions match TRBD2. CDR1 is GTSNPN and CDR2 is SVGIG in the germline V gene (reference sequence). Trimming at V came to 2 bases and at J to 5 bases, leaving 10 bases not matched to a gene. The CDR3 is made up of 16 amino acids. CDR3 coding DNA: TGTGCCTGGAGTTCCCATAGCGGGATGGAGACCGGGGAGCTGTTTTTT. Translating it yields CAWSSHSGMETGELFF.

This clonotype occurred a few times. This sequence joins TRBV7-9 and TRBJ2-7; D is ambiguous. The germline gives CDR1 SEHNR, CDR2 FQNEAQ (reference sequence). The CDR3 sequence is 12 residues long. Deletions cut 5 bases from V and 3 bases from J, with 8 bases between. CDR3 bases: TGTGCCAGCAGCGAAGTTGTCTACGAGCAGTACTTC. It translates to CASSEVVYEQYF.

This clonotype has only a few counts. The chain recombines TRBV30 with TRBJ2-7; D is undetermined. The V end was cut by 5 bases, the J end by 2 bases, with 13 bases between. Germline V lookup: CDR1 GTSNPN, CDR2 SVGIG (reference sequence). This CDR3 is built from 13 residues. As DNA, the CDR3 is TGTGCCTGGCGCACATCTGGTCCCTACGAGCAGTACTTC. As protein: CAWRTSGPYEQYF.

Many counts were recorded for this clonotype. V and J are TRBV7-2 and TRBJ1-1, with unresolved D. Germline V gives CDR1 SGHTA, CDR2 FQGNSA. Trimming took off 1 base at V and 6 bases at J, with 15 bases between the two ends. There are 15 residues in the CDR3. The CDR3, as DNA: TGTGCCAGCAGCTTAGAGGACCTACTGGTAGCTGAAGCTTTCTTT. As protein: CASSLEDLLVAEAFF.

In this sample, this clonotype turned up many times. The gene calls are TRBV30 and TRBJ1-1; 7 bases map to TRBD1. CDR3 size: 17 residues. V trimming: 0 bases; J trimming: 2 bases; junction bases outside the gene matches: 12. Germline lookup yields CDR1 GTSNPN and CDR2 SVGIG (reference sequence). The CDR3 loop reads CAWSVFRGDRVNTEAFF. The DNA of the CDR3 is TGTGCCTGGAGTGTATTCAGGGGAGACAGGGTCAACACTGAAGCTTTCTTT.

This clonotype was detected only a few times. The chain links TRBV12-3 or TRBV12-4 to TRBJ2-1; 11 positions match TRBD2. The CDR3 is 16 amino acids. Trimming at V came to 4 bases and at J to 3 bases, leaving 5 bases not matched to a gene. The CDR3 DNA sequence: TGTGCCAGCAGTTCTAGCGGGGGGCGCCGCTACAATGAGCAGTTCTTC. The encoded protein is CASSSSGGRRYNEQFF.